This T cell receptor beta chain was identified in a study of blood T cells in healthy people across ages. Study conclusions and caveats: The authors considered diversity estimates from one million T cells to be underestimates.

It was with a sample-barcoded 5' primer and a J-beta primer mix that a second PCR of about 7 to 12 cycles was run. Using its own MiXCR run on the 5' RACE reads, TCRdb lists one record per CDR3 protein. The sample shows 1.8 million or so distinct CDR3 sequences, about two fifths of them seen only once. Details on this clonotype: As yet, its antigen is unknown.

Sequenced sample: blood. The source of this sequence is a human donor in good health.

This CDR3 is CASSPPDSIEAFF. In nucleotides, the CDR3 is TGCGCCAGCAGCCCACCTGACAGTATAGAAGCTTTCTTT. The gene calls are TRBV5-1 and TRBJ1-1; TRBD1 is a possible D gene (5 bases). This CDR3 is 13 amino acids long. Germline V gene data show CDR1 as SGHRS and CDR2 as YFSETQ. V was shortened by 4 bases and J by 8 bases, with 15 bases between the two germline ends.